This T cell receptor beta chain was found in a study of blood T cell repertoires in COVID-19. Sequencing used immunoSEQ multiplex PCR; TCRdb keeps in-frame clones, though not all of them. Here the sample spans some 150,000 clones, 87% being singletons. This CDR3 has 14 residues. Trimming cost V 3 bases and J 1 base, with 9 bases left between them. CDR1 MNHNS and CDR2 SASEGT come from the germline V gene. The sample taken for sequencing was peripheral blood. The V and J genes are TRBV6-1 and TRBJ1-1; unclear D gene. This clonotype originated in a man in his fifties who had recovered from COVID-19. CDR3 in DNA: TGTGCCAGCAGTGACAGGCGCCGGAACACTGAAGCTTTCTTT. It specifies CASSDRRRNTEAFF.